Following are 19 T cell receptor beta chains from one sample sequenced in a study of blood T cell repertoires in COVID-19. Libraries were prepared by immunoSEQ multiplex PCR; TCRdb keeps only in-frame clonotypes and omits some of them. The profile covers more than 100,000 clones, with approximately 80% appearing a single time and roughly 15% taken by the ten largest. The sequenced material came from peripheral blood. These receptors were collected from a woman aged 45-65 years with acute or convalescent COVID-19.

V usage is TRBV9 and J usage is TRBJ1-4; TRBD1 agrees at 7 bases. CDR3 size: 16 residues. From germline, CDR1 is SGDLS and CDR2 YYNGEE. Losses at the gene ends were 0 bases for V and 3 bases for J; bases not matched to a gene: 5. The CDR3 region is CASSVDGGQPNEKLFF. In DNA form, the CDR3 reads TGTGCCAGCAGCGTAGATGGGGGACAGCCTAATGAAAAACTGTTTTTT.

The chain is built from TRBV2 and TRBJ1-1; possible D gene TRBD1, 5 bases. The CDR3 extends over 14 amino acids. CDR1 and CDR2 (germline): SNHLY, FYNNEI. V lost 4 bases, J lost 0 bases, and 9 bases lay in between. This CDR3 reads CASSGTRLNTEAFF. In DNA form, the CDR3 reads TGTGCCAGCAGTGGGACACGCTTGAACACTGAAGCTTTCTTT. Combining the CDR3 with reference TRBV2 and TRBJ1-1 gives the whole variable domain EPEVTQTPSHQVTQMGQEVILRCVPISNHLYFYWYRQILGQKVEFLVSFYNNEISEKSEIFDDQFSVERPDGSNFTLKIRSTKLEDSAMYFCASSGTRLNTEAFFGQGTRLTVV.

The V gene is TRBV6-5, the J gene TRBJ1-5; D may be TRBD1 (6 bases). Germline assignment: CDR1 MNHEY and CDR2 SVGAGI. The V end lost 7 bases, the J end lost 3 bases, and 16 bases lay between the germline ends. This CDR3 is 15 amino acids long. The CDR3 protein is CASTSGDRNNQPQHF. The DNA for the CDR3 is TGTGCCAGCACCTCTGGAGACAGGAACAATCAGCCCCAGCATTTT.

V usage is TRBV5-1 and J usage is TRBJ1-1; 9 nucleotides align to TRBD1. The trim removed 2 bases at V and 4 bases at J, leaving 6 bases unmatched. This CDR3 is built from 15 residues. Germline values: CDR1 SGHRS, CDR2 YFSETQ. This chain's CDR3 is CASSLQGAGSTEAFF. The CDR3 region has the DNA TGCGCCAGCAGCTTACAGGGGGCTGGGAGCACTGAAGCTTTCTTT.

This clone has just a few counts. The genes are TRBV27 and TRBJ2-1; TRBD2 might be the D (6 bases). Germline CDR1 and CDR2: MNHEY and SMNVEV (reference sequence). The V and J ends lost 6 bases and 8 bases respectively, with 20 bases between them. The CDR3 sequence is 15 residues long. CDR3 in DNA: TGTGCCAGCAGGGGGCCGGGACTCCGAGGCCATGAGCAGTTCTTC. This translates into CASRGPGLRGHEQFF.

This clone was detected only a few times. This chain connects TRBV5-1 to TRBJ1-1, with D unclear. Trimming took 1 base from V and 0 from J, leaving 13 bases between them. CDR3 length: 16 amino acids. The germline V gene encodes CDR1 SGHRS and CDR2 YFSETQ. This chain's CDR3 is CASSLLGGDLNTEAFF. The CDR3 DNA reads as TGCGCCAGCAGCTTGCTTGGCGGGGATCTGAACACTGAAGCTTTCTTT.

The chain has TRBV15 and TRBJ1-4; D uncertain. Germline V gene data show CDR1 as LNHNV and CDR2 as YYDKDF (reference sequence). Trimming left V 2 bases short and J 8 bases short, with 9 bases between. The CDR3 is 13 amino acids. CDR3 nucleotides: TGTGCCACCAGCAGAACCAGAGGGGAAAAACTGTTTTTT. Its translation is CATSRTRGEKLFF.

This chain joins TRBV19 and TRBJ2-3; 9 bases line up with TRBD1. Germline V gene data show CDR1 as LNHDA and CDR2 as SQIVND (reference sequence). The CDR3 is 14 amino acids. The V gene end was trimmed by 4 bases and the J gene end by 9 bases; junction bases not matched to a gene: 8. The CDR3 sequence is CASSTTGTGITQYF. CDR3 nucleotide sequence: TGTGCCAGTAGTACGACCGGGACAGGGATAACGCAGTATTTT. Filled out from reference TRBV19 and TRBJ2-3, the complete variable domain reads DGGITQSPKYLFRKEGQNVTLSCEQNLNHDAMYWYRQDPGQGLRLIYYSQIVNDFQKGDIAEGYSVSREKKESFPLTVTSAQKNPTAFYLCASSTTGTGITQYFGPGTRLTVL.

The chain employs TRBV5-1 and TRBJ2-7; D is possibly TRBD1 (5 bases). Germline V lookup: CDR1 SGHRS, CDR2 YFSETQ. CDR3 length: 14 amino acids. Trimming cost V 0 bases and J 3 bases, with 10 bases left between them. CDR3 sequence: CASSLAGNSYEQYF. CDR3 bases: TGCGCCAGCAGCTTGGCAGGGAATAGCTACGAGCAGTACTTC. The full variable domain, in which reference TRBV5-1 and TRBJ2-7 provide the parts outside the CDR3, is KAGVTQTPRYLIKTRGQQVTLSCSPISGHRSVSWYQQTPGQGLQFLFEYFSETQRNKGNFPGRFSGRQFSNSRSEMNVSTLELGDSALYLCASSLAGNSYEQYFGPGTRLTVT.

The chain has TRBV9 and TRBJ1-6; TRBD1 matches 8 bases. The CDR3 length is 16 residues. The V and J ends lost 4 bases and 5 bases, in that order; junction bases with no gene match: 8. Germline CDR1 is SGDLS and CDR2 is YYNGEE. The CDR3 region is CASSRGQGAHNSPLHF. CDR3 bases: TGTGCCAGCAGCAGAGGACAGGGCGCCCATAATTCACCCCTCCACTTT.

The chain has TRBV5-4 and TRBJ1-1, with TRBD1 matching 8 bases. The V gene's germline CDR1 is SGHNT and CDR2 YYREEE (reference sequence). The CDR3 has 16 residues. V dropped 4 bases and J dropped 5; count of bases not matched to a gene: 13. CDR3 in amino acids: CASSLGQGAMRTEAFF. Written as DNA, the CDR3 is TGTGCCAGCAGCCTCGGGCAGGGGGCTATGAGAACTGAAGCTTTCTTT.

This clone was picked up one time. V is TRBV30 and J is TRBJ1-6; D may be TRBD1 (6 bases). The CDR3 runs 14 residues. From germline, CDR1 is GTSNPN and CDR2 SVGIG (reference sequence). Between the trimmed V and J ends, which lost 0 bases and 14 bases, there was a span of 17 bases. The CDR3 region has the DNA TGTGCCTGGAGTGTGGACAGAAAATTCACGACCCTCCACTTT. Its translation: CAWSVDRKFTTLHF.

The chain couples TRBV29-1 to TRBJ2-1, with 11 bases fitting TRBD2. V lost 2 bases and J lost 4; bases outside the gene matches: 1. Germline-derived CDR1 and CDR2 are SQVTM and ANQGSEA. The CDR3 loop spans 14 amino acids. CDR3 nucleotide sequence: TGCAGCGTTGAAACTAGCGGGGGTTACAATGAGCAGTTCTTC. This translates into CSVETSGGYNEQFF.

The chain has TRBV2 and TRBJ1-2; 11 positions match TRBD1. There are 14 residues in the CDR3. Germline trimming cut 4 bases from V and 8 bases from J; bases unmatched to any gene: 6. The germline CDR1 and CDR2 sequences are SNHLY and FYNNEI. CDR3 DNA sequence: TGTGCCAGCAGTGCCCGGGACAGGGGGAACGGCTACACCTTC. It translates to CASSARDRGNGYTF.

This sequence joins TRBV18 and TRBJ2-5; D gene uncertain. The CDR3 sequence is 12 residues long. Trimming stripped 6 bases from V and 5 bases from J, with 10 bases between. CDR1 and CDR2 (germline): KGHSH, LQKENI. The CDR3 DNA is TGTGCCAGCTCCCCCCAACGGGAGACCCAGTACTTC. Translating gives CASSPQRETQYF.

The genes are TRBV19 and TRBJ2-1, with D possibly TRBD2 on 5 matching bases. CDR1 is LNHDA and CDR2 is SQIVND in the germline V gene (reference sequence). This CDR3 is built from 13 residues. V was pared by 5 bases and J by 8 bases, with 13 bases between. The CDR3 spells CASSPDYNYEQFF. DNA for the CDR3: TGTGCCAGTAGTCCCGACTATAACTATGAGCAGTTCTTC.

This chain uses TRBV14 with TRBJ1-1; 7 nucleotides align to TRBD1. This CDR3 has 17 residues. V was pared by 4 bases and J by 0 bases, with 11 bases of the junction left unmatched. The germline V gene has CDR1 SGHDN and CDR2 FVKESK. This CDR3 reads CASSPQYGDSMNTEAFF. The CDR3 DNA follows: TGTGCCAGCAGCCCTCAATATGGGGACAGTATGAACACTGAAGCTTTCTTT.

This clone occurred once. The gene calls are TRBV6-2 or TRBV6-3 and TRBJ2-3; possible D gene TRBD2, 6 bases. The CDR3 loop spans 16 amino acids. Germline V gene sequence: CDR1 MNHEY, CDR2 SVGEGT. V was trimmed by 1 base and J by 1 base, leaving 12 bases between them. This CDR3 reads CASSYFGWGGTDTQYF. The CDR3 region has the DNA TGTGCCAGCAGTTACTTTGGCTGGGGGGGCACAGATACGCAGTATTTT.

The chain uses TRBV28 and TRBJ2-7, with TRBD1 as a possible D gene (5 bases). Germline-derived CDR1 and CDR2 are MDHEN and SYDVKM. This CDR3 has 14 residues. Trimming removed 4 bases from V and 4 bases from J, with 14 bases in between. CDR3: CASSSAGIGYEQYF. In DNA form, the CDR3 reads TGTGCCAGCAGTTCGGCAGGGATAGGGTACGAGCAGTACTTC. The full variable domain, completed using reference TRBV28 and TRBJ2-7, is DVKVTQSSRYLVKRTGEKVFLECVQDMDHENMFWYRQDPGLGLRLIYFSYDVKMKEKGDIPEGYSVSREKKERFSLILESASTNQTSMYLCASSSAGIGYEQYFGPGTRLTVT.